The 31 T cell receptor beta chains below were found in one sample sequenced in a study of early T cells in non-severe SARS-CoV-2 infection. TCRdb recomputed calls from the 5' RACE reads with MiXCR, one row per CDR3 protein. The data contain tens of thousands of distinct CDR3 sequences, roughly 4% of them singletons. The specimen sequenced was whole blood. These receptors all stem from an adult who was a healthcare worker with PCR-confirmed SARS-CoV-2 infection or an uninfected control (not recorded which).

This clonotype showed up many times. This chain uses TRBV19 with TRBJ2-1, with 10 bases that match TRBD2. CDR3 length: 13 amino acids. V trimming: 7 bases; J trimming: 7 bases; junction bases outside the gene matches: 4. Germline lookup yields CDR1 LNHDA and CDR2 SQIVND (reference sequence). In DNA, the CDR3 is TGTGCCAGTAAGCGGGAGGGCCTGAATGAGCAGTTCTTC. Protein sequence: CASKREGLNEQFF. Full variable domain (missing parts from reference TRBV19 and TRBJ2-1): DGGITQSPKYLFRKEGQNVTLSCEQNLNHDAMYWYRQDPGQGLRLIYYSQIVNDFQKGDIAEGYSVSREKKESFPLTVTSAQKNPTAFYLCASKREGLNEQFFGPGTRLTVL.

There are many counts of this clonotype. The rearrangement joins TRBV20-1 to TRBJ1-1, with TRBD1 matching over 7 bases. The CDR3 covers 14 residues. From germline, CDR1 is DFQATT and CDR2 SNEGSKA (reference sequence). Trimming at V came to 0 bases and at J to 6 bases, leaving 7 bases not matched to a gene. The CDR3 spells CSARETGMMAEAFF. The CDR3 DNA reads TGCAGTGCTAGAGAGACAGGGATGATGGCTGAAGCTTTCTTT.

The CDR3 here is CATRGEGATGELFF. The CDR3, as DNA: TGTGCCACCAGAGGGGAGGGGGCCACCGGGGAGCTGTTTTTT. V and J are TRBV24-1 and TRBJ2-2; D could derive from TRBD1 or TRBD2 (7 bases each). In germline, CDR1 is KGHDR, CDR2 SFDVKD. Trimming pared 7 bases from V and 4 bases from J, leaving 12 bases between. The CDR3 spans 14 residues.

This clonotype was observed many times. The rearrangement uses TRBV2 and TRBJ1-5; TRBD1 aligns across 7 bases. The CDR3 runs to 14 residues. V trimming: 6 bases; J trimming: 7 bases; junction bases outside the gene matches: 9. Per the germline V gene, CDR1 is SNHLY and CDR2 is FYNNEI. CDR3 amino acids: CASSAQGDGQPQHF. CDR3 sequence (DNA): TGTGCCAGCAGCGCCCAGGGGGATGGACAGCCCCAGCATTTT.

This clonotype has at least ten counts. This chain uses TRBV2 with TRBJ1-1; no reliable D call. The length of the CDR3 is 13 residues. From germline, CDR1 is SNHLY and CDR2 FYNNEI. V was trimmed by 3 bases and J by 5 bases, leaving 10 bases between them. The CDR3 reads CASSDSAETEAFF. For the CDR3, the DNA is TGTGCCAGCAGTGACTCAGCGGAGACTGAAGCTTTCTTT. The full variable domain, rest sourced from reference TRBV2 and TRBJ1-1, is EPEVTQTPSHQVTQMGQEVILRCVPISNHLYFYWYRQILGQKVEFLVSFYNNEISEKSEIFDDQFSVERPDGSNFTLKIRSTKLEDSAMYFCASSDSAETEAFFGQGTRLTVV.

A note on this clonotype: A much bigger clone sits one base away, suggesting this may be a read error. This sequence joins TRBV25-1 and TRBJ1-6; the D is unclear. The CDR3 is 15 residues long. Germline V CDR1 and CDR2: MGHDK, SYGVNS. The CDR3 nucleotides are TGTGCCAGCAGTGAATATAGCGCTTATAATTCACACCTCCACTTT. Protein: CASSEYSAYNSHLHF.

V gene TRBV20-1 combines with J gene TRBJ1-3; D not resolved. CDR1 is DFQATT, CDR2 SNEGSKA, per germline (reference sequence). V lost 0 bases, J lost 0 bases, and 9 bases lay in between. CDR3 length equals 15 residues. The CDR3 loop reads CSAREPGRSGNTIYF. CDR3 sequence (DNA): TGCAGTGCTAGAGAGCCAGGCCGCTCTGGAAACACCATATATTTT.

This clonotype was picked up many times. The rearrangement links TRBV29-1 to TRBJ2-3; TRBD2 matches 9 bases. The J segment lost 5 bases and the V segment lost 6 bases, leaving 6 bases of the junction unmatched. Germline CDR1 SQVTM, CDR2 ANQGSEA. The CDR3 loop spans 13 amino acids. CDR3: CSVRLAERDTQYF. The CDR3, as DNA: TGCAGCGTGCGACTAGCGGAACGAGATACGCAGTATTTT.

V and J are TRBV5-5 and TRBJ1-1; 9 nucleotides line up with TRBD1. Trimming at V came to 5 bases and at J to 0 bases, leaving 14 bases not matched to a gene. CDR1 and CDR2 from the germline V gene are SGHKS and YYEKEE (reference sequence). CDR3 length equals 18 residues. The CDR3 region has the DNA TGTGCCAGCAGTCTAAGCCCGATACAGGGGGCCATGAACACTGAAGCTTTCTTT. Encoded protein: CASSLSPIQGAMNTEAFF. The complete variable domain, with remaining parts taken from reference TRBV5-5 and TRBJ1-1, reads DAGVTQSPTHLIKTRGQQVTLRCSPISGHKSVSWYQQVLGQGPQFIFQYYEKEERGRGNFPDRFSARQFPNYSSELNVNALLLGDSALYLCASSLSPIQGAMNTEAFFGQGTRLTVV.

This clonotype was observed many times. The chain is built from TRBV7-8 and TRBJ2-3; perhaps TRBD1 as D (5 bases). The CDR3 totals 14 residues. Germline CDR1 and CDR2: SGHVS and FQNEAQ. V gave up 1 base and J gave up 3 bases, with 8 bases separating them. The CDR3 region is CASSLEGWTDTQYF. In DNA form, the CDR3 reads TGTGCCAGCAGCTTAGAGGGGTGGACAGATACGCAGTATTTT.

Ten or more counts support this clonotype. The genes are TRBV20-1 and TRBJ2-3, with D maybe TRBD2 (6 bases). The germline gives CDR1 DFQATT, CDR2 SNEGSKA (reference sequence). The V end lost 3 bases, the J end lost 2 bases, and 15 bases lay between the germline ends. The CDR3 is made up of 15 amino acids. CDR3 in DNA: TGCAGTGCTAGTGCACCGGGACTTCTCACAGATACGCAGTATTTT. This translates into CSASAPGLLTDTQYF.

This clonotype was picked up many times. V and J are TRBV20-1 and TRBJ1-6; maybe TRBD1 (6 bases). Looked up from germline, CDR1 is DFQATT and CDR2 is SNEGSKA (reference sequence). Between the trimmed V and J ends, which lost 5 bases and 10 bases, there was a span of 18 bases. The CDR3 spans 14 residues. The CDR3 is CSASAQGNRSPLHF. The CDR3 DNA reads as TGCAGTGCTTCCGCCCAGGGGAACAGGTCACCCCTCCACTTT.

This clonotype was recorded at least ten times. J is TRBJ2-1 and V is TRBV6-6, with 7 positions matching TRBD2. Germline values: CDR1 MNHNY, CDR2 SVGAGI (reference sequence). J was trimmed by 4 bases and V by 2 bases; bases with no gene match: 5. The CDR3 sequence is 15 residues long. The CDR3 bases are TGTGCCAGCAGTTACCCGGCTAGCGGTTACAATGAGCAGTTCTTC. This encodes CASSYPASGYNEQFF.

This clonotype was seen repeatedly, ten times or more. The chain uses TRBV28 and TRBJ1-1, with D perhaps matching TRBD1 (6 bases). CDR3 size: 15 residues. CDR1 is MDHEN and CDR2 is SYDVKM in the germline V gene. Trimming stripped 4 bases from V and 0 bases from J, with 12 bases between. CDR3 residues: CASSSGGRMNTEAFF. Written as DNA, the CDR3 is TGTGCCAGCAGTTCGGGGGGCAGGATGAACACTGAAGCTTTCTTT.

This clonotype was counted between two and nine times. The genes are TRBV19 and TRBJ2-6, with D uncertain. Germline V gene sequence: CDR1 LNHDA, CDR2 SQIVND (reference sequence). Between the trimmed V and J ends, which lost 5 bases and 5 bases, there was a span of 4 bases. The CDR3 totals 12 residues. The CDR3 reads CASSPRANVLTF. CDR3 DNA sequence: TGTGCCAGTAGTCCACGGGCCAACGTCCTGACTTTC.

For the CDR3, the DNA is TGTGCCAGCAAGGTCGGACCGAACACCGGGGAGCTGTTTTTT. Residues: CASKVGPNTGELFF. This chain links TRBV5-6 with TRBJ2-2; D gene ambiguous. Trimming removed 6 bases from V and 0 bases from J, with 9 bases in between. This CDR3 has 14 residues. Germline CDR1 is SGHDT and CDR2 is YYEEEE.

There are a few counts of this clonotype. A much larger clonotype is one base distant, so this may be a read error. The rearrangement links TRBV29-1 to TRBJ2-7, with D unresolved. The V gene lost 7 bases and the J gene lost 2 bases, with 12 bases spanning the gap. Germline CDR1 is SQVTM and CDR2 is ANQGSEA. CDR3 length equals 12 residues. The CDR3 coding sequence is TGCAGCGCTGAGACACTCCCCTACGAGCAGTACTTC. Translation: CSAETLPYEQYF.

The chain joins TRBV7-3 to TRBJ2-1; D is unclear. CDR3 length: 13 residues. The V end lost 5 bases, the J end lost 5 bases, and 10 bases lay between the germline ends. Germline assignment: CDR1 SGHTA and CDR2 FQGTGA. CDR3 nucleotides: TGTGCCAGCAGCCCCCCGTCGGACAATGAGCAGTTCTTC. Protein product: CASSPPSDNEQFF.

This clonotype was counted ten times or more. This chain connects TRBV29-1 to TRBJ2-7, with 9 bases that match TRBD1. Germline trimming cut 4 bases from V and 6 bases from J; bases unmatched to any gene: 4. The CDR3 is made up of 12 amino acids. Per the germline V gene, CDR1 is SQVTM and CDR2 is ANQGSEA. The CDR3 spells CSVGGQGSEQYF. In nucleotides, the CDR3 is TGCAGCGTTGGGGGACAGGGATCCGAGCAGTACTTC.

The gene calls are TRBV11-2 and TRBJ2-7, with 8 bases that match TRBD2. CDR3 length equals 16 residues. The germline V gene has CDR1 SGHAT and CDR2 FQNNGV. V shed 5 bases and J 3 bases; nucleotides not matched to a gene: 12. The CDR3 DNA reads TGTGCCAGCAGCCCCATTGGAGGTAGCGGGATCTACGAGCAGTACTTC. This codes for CASSPIGGSGIYEQYF.

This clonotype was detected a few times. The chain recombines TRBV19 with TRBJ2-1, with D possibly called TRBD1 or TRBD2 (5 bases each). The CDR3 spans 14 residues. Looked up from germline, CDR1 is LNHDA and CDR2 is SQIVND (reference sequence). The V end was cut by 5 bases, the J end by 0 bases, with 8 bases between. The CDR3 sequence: CASSPGRSYNEQFF. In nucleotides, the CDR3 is TGTGCCAGTAGTCCGGGACGCTCCTACAATGAGCAGTTCTTC.

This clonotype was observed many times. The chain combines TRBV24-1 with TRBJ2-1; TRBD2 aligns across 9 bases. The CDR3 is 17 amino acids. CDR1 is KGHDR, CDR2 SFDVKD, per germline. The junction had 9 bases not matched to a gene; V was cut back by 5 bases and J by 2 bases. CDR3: CATSGVSGSNPYNEQFF. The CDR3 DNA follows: TGTGCCACCAGTGGGGTTAGCGGGAGTAATCCCTACAATGAGCAGTTCTTC.

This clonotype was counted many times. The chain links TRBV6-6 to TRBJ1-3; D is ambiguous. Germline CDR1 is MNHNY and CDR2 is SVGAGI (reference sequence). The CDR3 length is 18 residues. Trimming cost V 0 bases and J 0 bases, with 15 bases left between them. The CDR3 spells CASSYSIDGSYSGNTIYF. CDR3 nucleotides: TGTGCCAGCAGTTACTCGATTGACGGTTCCTACTCTGGAAACACCATATATTTT.

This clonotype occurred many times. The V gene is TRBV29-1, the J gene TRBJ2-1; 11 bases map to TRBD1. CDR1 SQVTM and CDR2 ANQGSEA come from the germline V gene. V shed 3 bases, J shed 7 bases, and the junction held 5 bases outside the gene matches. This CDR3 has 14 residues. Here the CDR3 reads CSVEGDRGRNEQFF. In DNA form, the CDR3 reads TGCAGCGTTGAGGGGGACAGGGGGAGAAATGAGCAGTTCTTC.

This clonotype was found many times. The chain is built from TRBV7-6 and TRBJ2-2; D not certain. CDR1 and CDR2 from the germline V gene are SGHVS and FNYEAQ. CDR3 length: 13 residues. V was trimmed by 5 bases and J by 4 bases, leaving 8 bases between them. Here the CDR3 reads CASSAFRTGELFF. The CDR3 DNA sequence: TGTGCCAGCAGCGCCTTTCGCACCGGGGAGCTGTTTTTT. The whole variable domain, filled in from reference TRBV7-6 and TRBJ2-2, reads GAGVSQSPRYKVTKRGQDVALRCDPISGHVSLYWYRQALGQGPEFLTYFNYEAQQDKSGLPNDRFSAERPEGSISTLTIQRTEQRDSAMYRCASSAFRTGELFFGEGSRLTVL.

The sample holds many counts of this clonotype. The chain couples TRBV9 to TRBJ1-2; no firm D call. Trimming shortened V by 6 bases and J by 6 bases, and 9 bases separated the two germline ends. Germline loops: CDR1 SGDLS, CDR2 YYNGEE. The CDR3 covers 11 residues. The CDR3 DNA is TGTGCCAGCAAAACCGCCGATGGCTACACCTTC. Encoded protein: CASKTADGYTF.

CDR3 DNA sequence: TGCAGTGCTAGGGACAGCGTCCATTCACCCCTCCACTTT. It translates to CSARDSVHSPLHF. The gene calls are TRBV20-1 and TRBJ1-6, with D perhaps TRBD1 (6 bases). This CDR3 has 13 amino acids. Germline CDR1 and CDR2: DFQATT and SNEGSKA (reference sequence). V lost 3 bases to trimming and J lost 8 bases, with 11 bases between them.

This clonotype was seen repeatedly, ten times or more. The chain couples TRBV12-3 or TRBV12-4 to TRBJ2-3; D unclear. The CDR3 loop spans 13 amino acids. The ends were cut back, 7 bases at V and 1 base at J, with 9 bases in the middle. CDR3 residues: CASTTRGTDTQYF. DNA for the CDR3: TGTGCCAGCACCACCCGGGGCACAGATACGCAGTATTTT.

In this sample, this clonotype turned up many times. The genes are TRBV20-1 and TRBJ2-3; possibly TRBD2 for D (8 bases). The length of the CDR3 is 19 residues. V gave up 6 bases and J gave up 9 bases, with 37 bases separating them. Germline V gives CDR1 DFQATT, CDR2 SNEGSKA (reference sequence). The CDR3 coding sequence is TGCAGTGCCCTTGCGACAGGGCGGAAAAGCGGGGGCGGGAGGTGGACGCAGTATTTT. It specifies CSALATGRKSGGGRWTQYF.

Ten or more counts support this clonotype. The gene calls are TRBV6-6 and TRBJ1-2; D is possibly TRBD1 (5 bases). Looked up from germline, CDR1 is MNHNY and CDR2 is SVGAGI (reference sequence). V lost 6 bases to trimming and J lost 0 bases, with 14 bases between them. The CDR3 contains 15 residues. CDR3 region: CASSEGRAANYGYTF. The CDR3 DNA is TGTGCCAGCAGCGAGGGCAGGGCGGCTAACTATGGCTACACCTTC.

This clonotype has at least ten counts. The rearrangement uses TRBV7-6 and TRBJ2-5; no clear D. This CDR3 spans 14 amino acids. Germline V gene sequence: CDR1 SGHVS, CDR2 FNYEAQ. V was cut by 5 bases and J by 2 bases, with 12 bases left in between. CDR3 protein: CASSLLALQETQYF. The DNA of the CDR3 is TGTGCCAGCAGCCTTCTTGCGTTGCAAGAGACCCAGTACTTC.